This T cell receptor beta chain was profiled in a study of blood T cell repertoires in COVID-19. Germline V gives CDR1 SNHLY, CDR2 FYNNEI. The CDR3 is made up of 9 amino acids. V was pared by 10 bases and J by 3 bases, with 2 bases between. In the authors' methods: Reference gene primer amplification gave estimated nucleated cell counts. Data came from immunoSEQ multiplex PCR; TCRdb stores just in-frame clones and leaves some out. For V, J and clone size, that table is used; D and trimming come from the DNA. The sample consists of around 250,000 clones, 75% to 90% of them appearing once. The chain recombines TRBV2 with TRBJ2-3; no definite D call. The sample taken for sequencing was PBMCs or T cells enriched from blood (not recorded which). The TCR sequence derives from a man aged 50-60 years who had been exposed to COVID-19. In DNA, the CDR3 is TGTGCCATAACAGATACGCAGTATTTT. The encoded protein is CAITDTQYF. Supplemented by reference TRBV2 and TRBJ2-3, the full variable domain reads EPEVTQTPSHQVTQMGQEVILRCVPISNHLYFYWYRQILGQKVEFLVSFYNNEISEKSEIFDDQFSVERPDGSNFTLKIRSTKLEDSAMYFCAITDTQYFGPGTRLTVL.